A single sample is the source of the 5 T cell receptor beta chains below, sequenced in a study of graft-versus-host responses after intestinal transplantation. Sequencing was performed with immunoSEQ multiplex PCR; in TCRdb, only in-frame clones are kept and a portion is missing. The data hold 130,000 or so clones, with more than 80% observed a single time. Their recognized antigens are unknown. The specimen comprised unstimulated CD4+ T cells sorted from spleen or lymph node cells, sampled before intestinal transplant. The source of these receptors is a human donor who received an intestinal transplant.

The V gene is TRBV5-1, the J gene TRBJ1-2; no clear D gene. V was clipped by 4 bases and J by 1 base, with 14 bases between them. The CDR3 spans 15 residues. The germline V gene has CDR1 SGHRS and CDR2 YFSETQ. CDR3 amino acids: CASSPRVQINYGYTF. The CDR3, as DNA: TGCGCCAGCAGCCCCCGAGTCCAGATTAACTATGGCTACACCTTC.

This chain connects TRBV6-5 to TRBJ1-2; D ambiguous. CDR3 length: 14 residues. The V and J ends lost 2 bases and 8 bases respectively, with 15 bases between them. Germline CDR1 reads MNHEY; CDR2 reads SVGAGI. CDR3 protein: CASSYDSFRGGYTF. The CDR3 coding sequence is TGTGCCAGCAGTTACGACTCGTTTAGAGGGGGCTACACCTTC.

The J gene is TRBJ2-7, the V gene TRBV6-5; D remains ambiguous. The CDR3 runs 12 residues. In germline, CDR1 is MNHEY, CDR2 SVGAGI. V was trimmed by 6 bases and J by 7 bases, leaving 13 bases between them. CDR3 nucleotides: TGTGCCAGCAGCCACCAAATGGTTGAGCAGTACTTC. Translating it yields CASSHQMVEQYF.

The sample holds one count of this clone. The rearrangement links TRBV5-1 to TRBJ2-5; TRBD1 is a possible D gene (6 bases). CDR3 length: 15 residues. Germline V gives CDR1 SGHRS, CDR2 YFSETQ. V shed 6 bases and J shed 4 bases, with 19 bases lying between them. The chain's CDR3 is CASNRDTGSGETQYF. In nucleotides, the CDR3 is TGCGCCAGCAACCGGGACACGGGCAGCGGAGAGACCCAGTACTTC. Looking up the rest from reference TRBV5-1 and TRBJ2-5 gives the full variable domain: KAGVTQTPRYLIKTRGQQVTLSCSPISGHRSVSWYQQTPGQGLQFLFEYFSETQRNKGNFPGRFSGRQFSNSRSEMNVSTLELGDSALYLCASNRDTGSGETQYFGPGTRLLVL.

The chain employs TRBV27 and TRBJ1-2; TRBD1 might be the D (6 bases). The CDR3 is 13 residues long. V lost 5 bases and J lost 4, with 11 bases in between. Germline CDR1 reads MNHEY; CDR2 reads SMNVEV (reference sequence). The CDR3 loop reads CASSPRGAYGYTF. The CDR3 nucleotides read TGTGCCAGCAGTCCTAGGGGGGCCTATGGCTACACCTTC.